The present TCR beta chain was sequenced within a study of shared clonotypes between healthy human individuals. Profiled with immunoSEQ multiplex PCR; TCRdb holds only in-frame clones, not every one. The sample records roughly 520,000 clones, roughly 95% being singletons. The CDR3 contains 16 residues. V lost 0 bases to trimming and J lost 0 bases, with 12 bases between them. Germline values: CDR1 LNHNV, CDR2 YYDKDF (reference sequence). The specimen was naive CD4+ T cells sorted from blood. Described subset: CD45RA+ positively selected. V gene TRBV15 combines with J gene TRBJ2-7; maybe TRBD2 (6 bases). The sequence was obtained from a woman under 40 in good health. The CDR3 region has the DNA TGTGCCACCAGCAGAGATAAGGGACTGAGCTCCTACGAGCAGTACTTC. It is translated as CATSRDKGLSSYEQYF.